The 24 T cell receptor beta chains given below trace back to one sample, sequenced in a study of blood T cell repertoires in COVID-19. Profiled with immunoSEQ multiplex PCR; TCRdb holds only in-frame clones, not every one. The data hold about 200,000 clones, with 89% observed a single time. Sequencing used PBMCs or T cells enriched from blood (not recorded which). Receptor source: a woman younger than 30 who had recovered from COVID-19.

This rearrangement joins TRBV5-1 to TRBJ1-2; no clear D gene. CDR3 size: 14 residues. Trimming removed 1 base at V and 6 bases at J, with 13 bases between. CDR1 is SGHRS, CDR2 YFSETQ, per germline. The CDR3 DNA follows: TGCGCCAGCAGCTTGAGGCGGGGTCTTGATGGCTACACCTTC. Translated, it gives CASSLRRGLDGYTF.

The V and J genes are TRBV5-3 and TRBJ1-1, with 8 bases lining up with TRBD1. TRBV5-3 is treated as an ORF (open reading frame) with a function not yet certain. The CDR3 sequence is 14 residues long. V dropped 4 bases and J dropped 5; count of bases not matched to a gene: 7. This chain's CDR3 is CARSEDRAGTEAFF. The CDR3 nucleotides read TGTGCCAGAAGCGAGGACAGGGCGGGTACTGAAGCTTTCTTT.

The CDR3 region is CASSPRSDNEQFF. The CDR3 coding sequence is TGTGCCAGCTCACCACGTTCAGACAATGAGCAGTTCTTC. The gene calls are TRBV18 and TRBJ2-1; D remains unclear. CDR3 length: 13 amino acids. Germline loops: CDR1 KGHSH, CDR2 LQKENI. V was pared by 1 base and J by 5 bases, with 6 bases between.

The chain carries TRBV7-9 and TRBJ1-2, with 8 bases lining up with TRBD1. The ends lost 1 base at V and 6 bases at J; junction bases unmatched: 4. CDR1 and CDR2 (germline): SEHNR, FQNEAQ (reference sequence). The CDR3 spans 14 residues. The CDR3 region has the DNA TGTGCCAGCAGCTTAGGAGACAGGGGCGATGGCTACACCTTC. This sequence encodes CASSLGDRGDGYTF.

The V and J genes are TRBV5-4 and TRBJ1-1; D remains ambiguous. Germline CDR1 reads SGHNT; CDR2 reads YYREEE (reference sequence). V dropped 5 bases and J dropped 0 bases, with 14 bases sitting between them. The CDR3 runs to 15 residues. CDR3 residues: CASRPGGRVNTEAFF. CDR3 sequence (DNA): TGTGCCAGCAGGCCAGGAGGTCGGGTGAACACTGAAGCTTTCTTT.

The chain is built from TRBV3-1 (or the pseudogene TRBV3-2) and TRBJ1-2; D remains ambiguous. Germline loops: CDR1 LGHDT, CDR2 YNNKEL (reference sequence). This CDR3 is built from 14 residues. Trimming left V 0 bases short and J 4 bases short, with 9 bases between. The DNA of the CDR3 is TGTGCCAGCAGCCAAGACGGGGTTGCCTATGGCTACACCTTC. Protein: CASSQDGVAYGYTF.

V and J are TRBV10-3 and TRBJ2-5; 12 bases match TRBD2. The germline gives CDR1 ENHRY, CDR2 SYGVKD. The J segment lost 5 bases and the V segment lost 8 bases, leaving 12 bases of the junction unmatched. CDR3 length equals 16 residues. CDR3 region: CAIGQGASGGVETQYF. In nucleotides, the CDR3 is TGTGCCATCGGCCAAGGGGCTAGCGGGGGGGTGGAGACCCAGTACTTC.

V gene TRBV9 combines with J gene TRBJ1-5; D gene ambiguous. V lost 0 bases and J lost 5, with 9 bases in between. This CDR3 comprises 14 residues. Germline V gene lookup returns CDR1 SGDLS and CDR2 YYNGEE. The CDR3 DNA reads TGTGCCAGCAGCGTAGATCCAGGTGATCAGCCCCAGCATTTT. The encoded protein is CASSVDPGDQPQHF. Combining the CDR3 with reference TRBV9 and TRBJ1-5 gives the whole variable domain DSGVTQTPKHLITATGQRVTLRCSPRSGDLSVYWYQQSLDQGLQFLIQYYNGEERAKGNILERFSAQQFPDLHSELNLSSLELGDSALYFCASSVDPGDQPQHFGDGTRLSIL.

A word on this clone: This clone may be a read error of a much larger clone one base away. Other DNA sequences in this specimen translate into the identical CDR3. In DNA, the CDR3 is TGTGCCACCAGCAGAGATATAGAGACCCAGTACTTC. Encoded protein: CATSRDIETQYF. V is TRBV15 and J is TRBJ2-5; D gene ambiguous. V was cut by 0 bases and J by 4 bases, with 3 bases left in between. Per germline, CDR1 LNHNV and CDR2 YYDKDF (reference sequence). The CDR3 sequence is 12 residues long.

As to this clone: The sample has other DNA sequences that encode this CDR3 too. The chain combines TRBV3-1 (or the pseudogene TRBV3-2) with TRBJ1-1; TRBD1 might be the D (5 bases). CDR3 length: 14 residues. V shed 3 bases and J shed 0 bases, with 8 bases lying between them. The germline V gene encodes CDR1 LGHDT and CDR2 YNNKEL (reference sequence). This chain's CDR3 is CASSHQGLNTEAFF. For the CDR3, the DNA is TGTGCCAGCAGCCATCAGGGATTGAACACTGAAGCTTTCTTT.

The J gene is TRBJ1-4, the V gene TRBV5-6; D not resolved. CDR3 size: 12 residues. The germline gives CDR1 SGHDT, CDR2 YYEEEE. V was pared by 0 bases and J by 10 bases, with 7 bases between. This CDR3 reads CASSLDPGKLFF. The CDR3 region has the DNA TGTGCCAGCAGCTTGGACCCGGGAAAACTGTTTTTT.

DNA of the CDR3: TGTGCCAGCAGCCTAACGGGATGGGCGGGGGGTACAGATACGCAGTATTTT. Its protein product is CASSLTGWAGGTDTQYF. The genes are TRBV7-9 and TRBJ2-3, with 8 bases fitting TRBD2. CDR1 is SEHNR and CDR2 is FQNEAQ in the germline V gene (reference sequence). CDR3 length equals 17 residues. Trimming took 5 bases from V and 3 from J; bases not matched to a gene: 13.

The gene calls are TRBV9 and TRBJ2-5; perhaps TRBD2 as D (6 bases). The CDR3 sequence is 14 residues long. The V and J ends lost 1 base and 3 bases respectively, with 10 bases between them. Germline assignment: CDR1 SGDLS and CDR2 YYNGEE. This CDR3 reads CASSVSPGEETQYF. For the CDR3, the DNA is TGTGCCAGCAGCGTAAGTCCGGGAGAAGAGACCCAGTACTTC.

This clone was recorded a few times. This sequence joins TRBV2 and TRBJ2-5; 9 nucleotides agree with TRBD2. Germline V gene sequence: CDR1 SNHLY, CDR2 FYNNEI. The length of the CDR3 is 16 residues. J was trimmed by 2 bases and V by 6 bases; bases with no gene match: 10. The CDR3 region is CASSVVAGEPQETQYF. CDR3 bases: TGTGCCAGCAGCGTCGTAGCGGGGGAACCGCAAGAGACCCAGTACTTC.

The V and J genes are TRBV28 and TRBJ2-5, with TRBD2 matching over 9 bases. CDR1 is MDHEN, CDR2 SYDVKM, per germline. There are 15 residues in the CDR3. V shed 1 base, J shed 5 bases, and the junction held 5 bases outside the gene matches. CDR3 residues: CASSLSGLALETQYF. The CDR3, as DNA: TGTGCCAGCAGTTTATCGGGACTAGCCTTGGAGACCCAGTACTTC.

This chain joins TRBV6-1 and TRBJ1-6; D not resolved. The germline V and J ends were trimmed by 2 bases and 14 bases, with 4 bases remaining between them. Per germline, CDR1 MNHNS and CDR2 SASEGT. CDR3 length: 10 amino acids. Here the CDR3 reads CASSETALHF. DNA of the CDR3: TGTGCCAGCAGTGAAACGGCCCTCCACTTT.

This clone appeared a single time. The J gene is TRBJ1-1, the V gene TRBV5-4; TRBD1 matches at 7 bases. From germline, CDR1 is SGHNT and CDR2 YYREEE (reference sequence). The CDR3 runs to 16 residues. V shed 6 bases and J 0 bases; nucleotides not matched to a gene: 11. The CDR3 sequence: CASTLGDSYMNTEAFF. CDR3 coding DNA: TGTGCCAGCACCCTTGGGGACAGTTACATGAACACTGAAGCTTTCTTT.

This chain uses TRBV21-1 with TRBJ2-3; no DNA check was done on the table's D call, TRBD2. TRBV21-1 is a recognized pseudogene. The CDR3 length is 13 residues. The CDR3 reads CASNSHSTDTQYF. Written as DNA, the CDR3 is TGTGCCAGCAATAGCCATAGCACAGATACGCAGTATTTT.

This clone was counted a single time. The V and J genes are TRBV6-5 and TRBJ2-7, with D perhaps TRBD2 (6 bases). CDR3 size: 15 residues. The germline gives CDR1 MNHEY, CDR2 SVGAGI. Trimming took off 6 bases at V and 0 bases at J, with 15 bases between the two ends. The CDR3 DNA reads TGTGCCAGCAGATATACGGGGGAGAGCTCCTACGAGCAGTACTTC. As protein: CASRYTGESSYEQYF.

The chain combines TRBV29-1 with TRBJ1-2; 7 bases are a match to TRBD1. V was clipped by 4 bases and J by 1 base; unmatched bases: 3. Germline V lookup: CDR1 SQVTM, CDR2 ANQGSEA. This CDR3 comprises 13 residues. The CDR3 loop is CSVGGQLNYGYTF. In nucleotides, the CDR3 is TGCAGCGTTGGGGGACAGCTTAACTATGGCTACACCTTC.

V usage is TRBV29-1 and J usage is TRBJ1-1, with D uncertain. There are 12 residues in the CDR3. In germline, CDR1 is SQVTM, CDR2 ANQGSEA. V was shortened by 7 bases and J by 1 base, with 10 bases between the two germline ends. CDR3: CSARDTNTEAFF. CDR3 nucleotides: TGCAGCGCCCGAGACACGAACACTGAAGCTTTCTTT.

The V and J genes are TRBV2 and TRBJ2-7; 8 bases fit TRBD1. Germline CDR1 is SNHLY and CDR2 is FYNNEI. V dropped 3 bases and J dropped 0; count of bases not matched to a gene: 7. The CDR3 is 16 residues long. The CDR3 is CASSDQRQGSSYEQYF. In nucleotides, the CDR3 is TGTGCCAGCAGTGACCAGCGACAGGGGAGCTCCTACGAGCAGTACTTC.

V gene TRBV5-1 combines with J gene TRBJ2-3, with a possible D match to TRBD2 (7 bases). Trimming removed 2 bases from V and 1 base from J, with 11 bases in between. The CDR3 spans 15 residues. CDR1 is SGHRS, CDR2 YFSETQ, per germline. CDR3 region: CASSFLGGRTDTQYF. CDR3 DNA: TGCGCCAGCAGCTTCCTGGGGGGGCGCACAGATACGCAGTATTTT.

The chain has TRBV28 and TRBJ1-3, with D maybe TRBD1 (5 bases). The V gene's germline CDR1 is MDHEN and CDR2 SYDVKM. Trimming pared 4 bases from V and 2 bases from J, leaving 9 bases between. This CDR3 has 14 amino acids. CDR3 sequence reads: CASSSGTTGNTIYF. The DNA for the CDR3 is TGTGCCAGCAGTTCCGGGACTACTGGAAACACCATATATTTT. Full variable domain (missing parts from reference TRBV28 and TRBJ1-3): DVKVTQSSRYLVKRTGEKVFLECVQDMDHENMFWYRQDPGLGLRLIYFSYDVKMKEKGDIPEGYSVSREKKERFSLILESASTNQTSMYLCASSSGTTGNTIYFGEGSWLTVV.